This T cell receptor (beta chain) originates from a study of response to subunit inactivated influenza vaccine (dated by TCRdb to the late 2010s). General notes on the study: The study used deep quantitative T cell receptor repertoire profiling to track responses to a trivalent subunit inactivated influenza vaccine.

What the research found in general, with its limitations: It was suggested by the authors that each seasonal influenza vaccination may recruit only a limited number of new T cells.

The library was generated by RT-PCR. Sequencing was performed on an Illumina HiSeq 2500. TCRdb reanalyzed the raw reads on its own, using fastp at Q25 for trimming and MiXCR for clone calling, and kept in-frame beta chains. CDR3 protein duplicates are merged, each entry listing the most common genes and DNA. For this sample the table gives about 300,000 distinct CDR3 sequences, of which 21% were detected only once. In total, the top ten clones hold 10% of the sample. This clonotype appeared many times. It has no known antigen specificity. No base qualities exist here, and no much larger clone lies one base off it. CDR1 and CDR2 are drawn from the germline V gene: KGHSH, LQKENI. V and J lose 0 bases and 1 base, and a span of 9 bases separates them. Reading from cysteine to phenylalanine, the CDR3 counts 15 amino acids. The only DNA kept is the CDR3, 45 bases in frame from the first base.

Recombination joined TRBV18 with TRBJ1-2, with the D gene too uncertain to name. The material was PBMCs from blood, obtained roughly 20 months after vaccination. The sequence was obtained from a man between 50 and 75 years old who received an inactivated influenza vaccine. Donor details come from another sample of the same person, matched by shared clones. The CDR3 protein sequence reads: CASSPPGSYNYGYTF. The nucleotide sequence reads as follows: TGTGCCAGCTCACCACCCGGCAGCTATAACTATGGCTACACCTTC.